This T cell receptor (beta chain) is from a study of cytomegalovirus exposure and HLA in healthy donors. Germline V gene lookup returns CDR1 MNHEY and CDR2 SMNVEV (reference sequence). Trimming pared 3 bases from V and 14 bases from J, leaving 15 bases between. This CDR3 has 12 residues. Sequenced by immunoSEQ multiplex PCR; TCRdb stores in-frame clones only, minus some. Of about 74,000 clones listed, over 85% were seen once; the top ten hold under 2%. Study-wide points: In the roughly 130 validation repertoires, a later analysis found that first-cohort TCR clusters tended to co-occur. Reportedly, diagnosis of cytomegalovirus status by the classifier showed high specificity and sensitivity. As confirmed in vitro, a few CMV-associated chains were specific for CMV antigens.

As for this clone: Antigen unknown.

Sequencing was performed on PBMCs. This rearrangement joins TRBV27 to TRBJ2-3; D is unclear. The source is a man between 18 and 29 years old in good health and CMV-seropositive. The CDR3 bases are TGTGCCAGCAGTTTTCCGGAGTCCCGGCTGTATTTT. Protein product: CASSFPESRLYF.